The next 15 T cell receptor beta chains were all read from a single sample in a study of shared clonotypes between healthy human individuals. The method was immunoSEQ multiplex PCR; TCRdb's version includes in-frame clones alone and lacks a portion of them. The sample holds 1,500,000 or so clones, around 97% seen once. Material: naive CD4+ T cells sorted from blood. The sample's subset: CD45RA+ positively selected. The receptors shown here come from a man aged 25-45 years in good health.

The DNA for the CDR3 is TGTGCCAGCAGAAAATACACCTACGAGCAGTACTTC. Its protein is CASRKYTYEQYF. The chain employs TRBV28 and TRBJ2-7, with no clear D. In germline, CDR1 is MDHEN, CDR2 SYDVKM. Trimming pared 6 bases from V and 2 bases from J, leaving 8 bases between. The CDR3 consists of 12 residues.

DNA of the CDR3: TGCAGCGTTGAAGATGGATCGAACCTATATGGCTACACCTTC. Its translation is CSVEDGSNLYGYTF. The chain has TRBV29-1 and TRBJ1-2; D not certain. Germline V gene sequence: CDR1 SQVTM, CDR2 ANQGSEA. This CDR3 is built from 14 residues. Trimming pared 0 bases from V and 5 bases from J, leaving 13 bases between.

The chain uses TRBV11-2 and TRBJ2-1; D perhaps matches TRBD2 (5 bases). V lost 0 bases to trimming and J lost 7 bases, with 16 bases between them. The length of the CDR3 is 16 residues. From germline, CDR1 is SGHAT and CDR2 FQNNGV. CDR3 loop: CASSLDLAGPGNEQFF. The CDR3 DNA follows: TGTGCCAGCAGCTTAGATCTTGCAGGCCCGGGGAATGAGCAGTTCTTC.

The genes are TRBV5-4 and TRBJ2-2; no firm D call. Per germline, CDR1 SGHNT and CDR2 YYREEE (reference sequence). This CDR3 region has 14 residues. The V end lost 2 bases, the J end lost 4 bases, and 9 bases lay between the germline ends. This chain's CDR3 is CASSFSDFTGELFF. CDR3 coding DNA: TGTGCCAGCAGCTTTTCCGATTTCACCGGGGAGCTGTTTTTT.

For the CDR3, the DNA is TGTGCCAGCAGCTTACCGGGACAGGTGTACGAGCAGTACTTC. Its translation: CASSLPGQVYEQYF. The rearrangement uses TRBV7-9 and TRBJ2-7, with 8 bases fitting TRBD1. V lost 2 bases and J lost 4; bases outside the gene matches: 4. In germline, CDR1 is SEHNR, CDR2 FQNEAQ (reference sequence). The CDR3 runs to 14 residues.

This chain uses TRBV5-6 with TRBJ1-2, with a possible D match to TRBD1 (6 bases). Trimming removed 7 bases at V and 4 bases at J, with 20 bases between. Germline-derived CDR1 and CDR2 are SGHDT and YYEEEE. CDR3 length: 15 residues. The chain's CDR3 is CASGDRRGFTYGYTF. In DNA, the CDR3 is TGTGCCAGCGGGGATAGAAGGGGGTTCACCTATGGCTACACCTTC.

The chain is built from TRBV14 and TRBJ2-2; 13 bases are a match to TRBD2. Trimming removed 3 bases from V and 2 bases from J; junction bases left unmatched: 6. The CDR3 length is 18 residues. Germline assignment: CDR1 SGHDN and CDR2 FVKESK. The CDR3, as DNA: TGTGCCAGCAGCCATCCGGGACTAGCGGGACCTAACACCGGGGAGCTGTTTTTT. Amino acids: CASSHPGLAGPNTGELFF. The complete variable domain, with remaining parts taken from reference TRBV14 and TRBJ2-2, reads EAGVTQFPSHSVIEKGQTVTLRCDPISGHDNLYWYRRVMGKEIKFLLHFVKESKQDESGMPNNRFLAERTGGTYSTLKVQPAELEDSGVYFCASSHPGLAGPNTGELFFGEGSRLTVL.

J is TRBJ1-2 and V is TRBV18; weak D call: TRBD1 (5 bases). The germline V gene encodes CDR1 KGHSH and CDR2 LQKENI. V lost 3 bases and J 3 bases, leaving 17 bases between the germline ends. The length of the CDR3 is 16 residues. CDR3 DNA: TGTGCCAGCTCACCTAATGGTCCCGGGGCTGACTATGGCTACACCTTC. It yields the protein CASSPNGPGADYGYTF.

The chain combines TRBV6-5 with TRBJ2-7; 8 nucleotides align to TRBD1. The ends lost 5 bases at V and 6 bases at J; junction bases unmatched: 9. The CDR3 consists of 14 residues. Germline V CDR1 and CDR2: MNHEY, SVGAGI. The CDR3 bases are TGTGCCAGCAGTAAGACAGGGGTGGTCCGCGAGCAGTACTTC. This encodes CASSKTGVVREQYF.

The chain is built from TRBV15 and TRBJ1-4, with 9 bases identical to TRBD1. This CDR3 contains 16 residues. The germline gives CDR1 LNHNV, CDR2 YYDKDF (reference sequence). Trimming at V came to 0 bases and at J to 8 bases, leaving 7 bases not matched to a gene. DNA for the CDR3: TGTGCCACCAGCAGAGATGTGGGGACAGGGATCGAAAAACTGTTTTTT. Translation gives CATSRDVGTGIEKLFF.

This chain links TRBV2 with TRBJ2-2; TRBD2 matches 8 bases. V lost 7 bases, J lost 5 bases, and 6 bases stayed unmatched. Germline CDR1 is SNHLY and CDR2 is FYNNEI. This CDR3 has 14 residues. In nucleotides, the CDR3 is TGTGCCAGCAAAAAGACTAGCGCAACCGGGGAGCTGTTTTTT. It codes for CASKKTSATGELFF.

The CDR3 DNA follows: TGTGCCAGCAGCCCCGGGTCAGGGACAGGCGCCTACGAGCAGTACTTC. Translated, it gives CASSPGSGTGAYEQYF. The chain is built from TRBV11-3 and TRBJ2-7; 8 bases align to TRBD1. The germline V gene has CDR1 SGHNT and CDR2 YENEEA. This CDR3 comprises 16 residues. The V and J ends lost 5 bases and 2 bases, in that order; junction bases with no gene match: 11.

This clone appeared a few times. In the same sample, other DNA sequences code for this CDR3. The chain links TRBV5-1 to TRBJ2-1; 11 bases match TRBD2. The germline V gene encodes CDR1 SGHRS and CDR2 YFSETQ. J lost 2 bases, V lost 2 bases, and 3 bases had no gene match. The CDR3 runs 16 residues. The CDR3 nucleotides read TGCGCCAGCAGCTTATCGACTAGCGGGGCCTACAATGAGCAGTTCTTC. The encoded protein is CASSLSTSGAYNEQFF.

CDR3 nucleotide sequence: TGTGCCAGCAGCCCAACACAGGGCGCCGATACGCAGTATTTT. It encodes CASSPTQGADTQYF. The V gene is TRBV7-9, the J gene TRBJ2-3; D is perhaps TRBD1 (6 bases). The V end lost 5 bases, the J end lost 6 bases, and 15 bases lay between the germline ends. In germline, CDR1 is SEHNR, CDR2 FQNEAQ (reference sequence). The CDR3 spans 14 residues.

This clone is a singleton in its sample. Other DNA variants within this sample encode the same CDR3. The chain carries TRBV9 and TRBJ2-1; 7 positions agree with TRBD1. CDR3 size: 15 residues. Trimming cost V 1 base and J 1 base; bases outside gene matches: 2. Germline CDR1 and CDR2: SGDLS and YYNGEE. The CDR3 region has the DNA TGTGCCAGCAGCGTAAGGGACAGTTCCTACAATGAGCAGTTCTTC. This codes for CASSVRDSSYNEQFF. Looking up the rest from reference TRBV9 and TRBJ2-1 gives the full variable domain: DSGVTQTPKHLITATGQRVTLRCSPRSGDLSVYWYQQSLDQGLQFLIQYYNGEERAKGNILERFSAQQFPDLHSELNLSSLELGDSALYFCASSVRDSSYNEQFFGPGTRLTVL.